The following is a T cell receptor beta chain sequence with its context. What it binds is not known. This entry is derived from a study of T cell responses to AZD1222 COVID-19 vaccine. The CDR3 length is 15 residues. Germline V gene data show CDR1 as MNHEY and CDR2 as SMNVEV (reference sequence). The V and J ends lost 2 bases and 6 bases respectively, with 17 bases between them. Repertoires were generated with immunoSEQ multiplex PCR, while TCRdb's copy carries only in-frame clones and drops some. This table holds about 80,000 clones, 80% to 90% found once. Analysis merged second doses at about 4 or about 12 weeks. Study results and caveats: Vaccine-related CD4 TCRs covered spike, predominating at 160-218 and 743-854. A rise in Spike-specific TCR breadth and depth followed two AZD1222 doses.

This material consisted of peripheral blood, taken 28 days after the second AZD1222 dose. The rearrangement uses TRBV27 and TRBJ2-7; D might be TRBD2 (7 bases). The sequence derives from an adult who received the AZD1222 COVID-19 vaccine. In DNA form, the CDR3 reads TGTGCCAGCAGTTTACACCCGTCGGGGGGCAGCGAGCAGTACTTC. Amino acids: CASSLHPSGGSEQYF.